Following are 3 T cell receptor beta chains from one sample sequenced in a study of blood T cell repertoires in COVID-19. The method was immunoSEQ multiplex PCR; TCRdb's version includes in-frame clones alone and lacks a portion of them. The table shows 20,000 to 30,000 clones, with 77% occurring only once. What was sequenced was peripheral blood. The receptors were sampled from an elderly man with active or convalescent COVID-19.

The genes are TRBV6-5 and TRBJ2-1; TRBD1 aligns across 9 bases. Germline CDR1 is MNHEY and CDR2 is SVGAGI. The V segment lost 6 bases and the J segment 9 bases; nucleotides outside the gene matches: 12. CDR3 size: 15 residues. CDR3 residues: CASSDTGQGSIEQFF. The CDR3 DNA reads TGTGCCAGCAGCGATACGGGACAGGGTTCGATTGAGCAGTTCTTC.

This clone was detected a few times. The chain has TRBV3-1 (or the pseudogene TRBV3-2) and TRBJ1-2; 10 positions match TRBD1. The CDR3 is 17 residues long. CDR1 is LGHDT, CDR2 YNNKEL, per germline (reference sequence). Germline trimming cut 5 bases from V and 1 base from J; bases unmatched to any gene: 10. CDR3 sequence (DNA): TGTGCCAGCAGCTGTGACAGGGGGCACCCATATAACTATGGCTACACCTTC. This sequence encodes CASSCDRGHPYNYGYTF.

V and J are TRBV5-6 and TRBJ1-4; D is possibly TRBD1 (5 bases). Per germline, CDR1 SGHDT and CDR2 YYEEEE. This CDR3 has 16 residues. V shed 2 bases and J shed 2 bases, with 13 bases lying between them. CDR3 nucleotide sequence: TGTGCCAGCAGCTTTGGGGGGACCGAGACTAATGAAAAACTGTTTTTT. Its protein product is CASSFGGTETNEKLFF.